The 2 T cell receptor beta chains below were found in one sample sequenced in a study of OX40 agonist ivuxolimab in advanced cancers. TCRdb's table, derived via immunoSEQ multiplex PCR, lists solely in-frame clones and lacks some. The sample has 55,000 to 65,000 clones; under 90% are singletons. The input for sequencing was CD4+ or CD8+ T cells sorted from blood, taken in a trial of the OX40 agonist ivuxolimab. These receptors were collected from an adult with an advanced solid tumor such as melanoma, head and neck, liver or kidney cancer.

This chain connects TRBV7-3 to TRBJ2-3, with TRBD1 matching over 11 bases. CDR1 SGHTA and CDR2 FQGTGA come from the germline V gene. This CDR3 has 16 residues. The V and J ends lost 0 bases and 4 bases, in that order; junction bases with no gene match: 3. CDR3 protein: CASSLTGTGGPDTQYF. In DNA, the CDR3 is TGTGCCAGCAGCTTAACTGGGACAGGGGGGCCAGATACGCAGTATTTT.

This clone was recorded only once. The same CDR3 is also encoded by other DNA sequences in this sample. Here the CDR3 reads CASSWRGEQFF. The CDR3 DNA reads as TGTGCCAGCAGTTGGAGAGGGGAGCAGTTCTTC. The gene calls are TRBV28 and TRBJ2-1; perhaps TRBD2 as D (5 bases). The germline gives CDR1 MDHEN, CDR2 SYDVKM. CDR3 length equals 11 residues. V lost 4 bases and J 10 bases, leaving 8 bases between the germline ends. Together with reference TRBV28 and TRBJ2-1, the CDR3 gives the full variable domain: DVKVTQSSRYLVKRTGEKVFLECVQDMDHENMFWYRQDPGLGLRLIYFSYDVKMKEKGDIPEGYSVSREKKERFSLILESASTNQTSMYLCASSWRGEQFFGPGTRLTVL.